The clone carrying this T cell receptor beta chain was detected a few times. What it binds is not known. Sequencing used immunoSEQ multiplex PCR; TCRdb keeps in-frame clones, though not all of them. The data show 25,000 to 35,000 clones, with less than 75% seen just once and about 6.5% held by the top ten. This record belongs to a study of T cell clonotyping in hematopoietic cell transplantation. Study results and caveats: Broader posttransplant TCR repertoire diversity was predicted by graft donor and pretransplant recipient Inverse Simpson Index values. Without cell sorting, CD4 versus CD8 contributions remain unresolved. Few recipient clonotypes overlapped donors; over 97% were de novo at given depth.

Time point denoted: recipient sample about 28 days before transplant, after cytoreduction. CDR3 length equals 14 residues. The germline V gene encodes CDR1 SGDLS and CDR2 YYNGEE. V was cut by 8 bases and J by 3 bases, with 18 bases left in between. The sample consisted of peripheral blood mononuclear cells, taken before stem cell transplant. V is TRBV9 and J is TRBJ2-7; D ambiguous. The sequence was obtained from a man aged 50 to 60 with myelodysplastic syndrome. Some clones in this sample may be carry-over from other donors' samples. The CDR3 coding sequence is TGTGCCAGTCGTTGGGCGCGGTGGCACTACGAGCAGTACTTC. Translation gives CASRWARWHYEQYF.